The 24 T cell receptor beta chains in this list originate from one sample, sequenced in a study of cytomegalovirus exposure and HLA in healthy donors. The PCR used 60 Vbeta and 13 Jbeta primers. Assay: immunoSEQ multiplex PCR; the TCRdb copy retains only in-frame clones and omits some. The sample consists of about 170,000 clones, about 75% of them appearing once. Sequenced material: PBMCs. The receptors shown here come from a woman in her 50s in good health and CMV-seropositive.

This clone is a singleton in its sample. The chain links TRBV6-6 to TRBJ1-1, with D perhaps matching TRBD1 (5 bases). Germline V gene data show CDR1 as MNHNY and CDR2 as SVGAGI (reference sequence). V was pared by 2 bases and J by 5 bases, with 9 bases between. The CDR3 sequence is 13 residues long. CDR3 protein: CASSYGGETEAFF. In nucleotides, the CDR3 is TGTGCCAGCAGTTACGGGGGGGAAACTGAAGCTTTCTTT.

The V gene is TRBV25-1, the J gene TRBJ1-2; D gene ambiguous. Germline CDR1 is MGHDK and CDR2 is SYGVNS. V was shortened by 7 bases and J by 3 bases, with 9 bases between the two germline ends. The CDR3 totals 12 residues. The CDR3 DNA is TGTGCCAGCATGGAAGGAGACTATGGCTACACCTTC. Amino acids: CASMEGDYGYTF.

The rearrangement uses TRBV27 and TRBJ2-7, with 7 nucleotides matching TRBD2. Trimming took 2 bases from V and 5 from J; bases not matched to a gene: 6. The germline CDR1 and CDR2 sequences are MNHEY and SMNVEV (reference sequence). This CDR3 spans 14 amino acids. The CDR3 nucleotides read TGTGCCAGCAGTTTAGGATCTAGCGGAAACGAGCAGTACTTC. Amino acids: CASSLGSSGNEQYF.

The CDR3 DNA reads as TGCGCCAGCAGCTTGGCGGCAGATACGCAGTATTTT. Residues: CASSLAADTQYF. This sequence joins TRBV5-1 and TRBJ2-3; D gene unclear. V was clipped by 0 bases and J by 4 bases, with 3 bases between them. The germline CDR1 and CDR2 sequences are SGHRS and YFSETQ. The CDR3 has 12 residues. Variable domain in full (rest from reference TRBV5-1 and TRBJ2-3): KAGVTQTPRYLIKTRGQQVTLSCSPISGHRSVSWYQQTPGQGLQFLFEYFSETQRNKGNFPGRFSGRQFSNSRSEMNVSTLELGDSALYLCASSLAADTQYFGPGTRLTVL.

This clone was observed a few times. The chain recombines TRBV7-9 with TRBJ2-7; a possible D gene is TRBD2 (6 bases). This CDR3 region has 14 residues. Per germline, CDR1 SEHNR and CDR2 FQNEAQ (reference sequence). Trimming took off 4 bases at V and 3 bases at J, with 13 bases between the two ends. CDR3 amino acids: CASSSWEENYEQYF. The CDR3 DNA sequence: TGTGCCAGCAGCTCGTGGGAGGAGAACTACGAGCAGTACTTC.

This sequence joins TRBV7-8 and TRBJ1-5; D gene uncertain. CDR3 length equals 13 residues. V was pared by 10 bases and J by 6 bases, with 16 bases between. Germline CDR1 SGHVS, CDR2 FQNEAQ. CDR3 DNA: TGTGCCACCACCGGAGGCCTGGGTCAGCCCCAGCATTTT. Translating it yields CATTGGLGQPQHF.

The chain recombines TRBV18 with TRBJ1-2; no firm D call. CDR1 and CDR2 (germline): KGHSH, LQKENI. Trimming cost V 3 bases and J 2 bases, with 4 bases left between them. The CDR3 is 12 amino acids. The CDR3 sequence: CASSPENYGYTF. The CDR3 bases are TGTGCCAGCTCACCGGAGAACTATGGCTACACCTTC.

The chain couples TRBV27 to TRBJ1-2, with D possibly matching TRBD1 (6 bases). CDR3 length: 11 amino acids. Germline V gene data show CDR1 as MNHEY and CDR2 as SMNVEV (reference sequence). Trimming took off 10 bases at V and 6 bases at J, with 12 bases between the two ends. Here the CDR3 DNA reads TGTGCCACCTCGGGGGGGCATGGCTACACCTTC. It specifies CATSGGHGYTF.

This clone was observed at least ten times. J is TRBJ1-1 and V is TRBV6-5; D remains unclear. Germline assignment: CDR1 MNHEY and CDR2 SVGAGI. The CDR3 contains 13 residues. V lost 2 bases, J lost 0 bases, and 4 bases lay in between. CDR3 sequence: CASSYVMNTEAFF. CDR3 DNA: TGTGCCAGCAGTTACGTAATGAACACTGAAGCTTTCTTT.

V usage is TRBV7-6 and J usage is TRBJ2-7; 7 bases match TRBD2. This CDR3 spans 14 amino acids. CDR1 SGHVS and CDR2 FNYEAQ come from the germline V gene. V gave up 5 bases and J gave up 1 base; unmatched junction bases: 5. Written as DNA, the CDR3 is TGTGCCAGCAGCCCGAGACTAGCTTCCTACGAGCAGTACTTC. Its protein is CASSPRLASYEQYF.

The chain joins TRBV9 to TRBJ1-3; no clear D. The CDR3 contains 12 residues. Per the germline V gene, CDR1 is SGDLS and CDR2 is YYNGEE. V was cut by 3 bases and J by 3 bases, with 4 bases left in between. The CDR3 DNA sequence: TGTGCCAGCAGCGGCGATGGAAACACCATATATTTT. It specifies CASSGDGNTIYF.

This rearrangement joins TRBV5-1 to TRBJ2-7; TRBD1 might be the D (5 bases). The V gene's germline CDR1 is SGHRS and CDR2 YFSETQ. V dropped 0 bases and J dropped 1 base, with 8 bases sitting between them. The length of the CDR3 is 14 residues. DNA for the CDR3: TGCGCCAGCAGCTTGGTACCAGGGTCCTACGAGCAGTACTTC. This gives the protein CASSLVPGSYEQYF.

V usage is TRBV18 and J usage is TRBJ2-6; D may be TRBD1 (5 bases). Trimming cost V 3 bases and J 4 bases, with 13 bases left between them. The CDR3 covers 16 residues. Germline V gene sequence: CDR1 KGHSH, CDR2 LQKENI. The CDR3 protein is CASSPMGRSGANVLTF. As DNA, the CDR3 is TGTGCCAGCTCACCGATGGGGCGCTCGGGGGCCAACGTCCTGACTTTC.

V and J are TRBV18 and TRBJ1-2, with D possibly matching TRBD1 (6 bases). CDR3 length: 14 amino acids. Germline V gene sequence: CDR1 KGHSH, CDR2 LQKENI. V lost 6 bases and J lost 6, with 17 bases in between. The CDR3 is CASSYETGSDGYTF. The CDR3 coding sequence is TGTGCCAGCTCTTACGAGACAGGATCGGATGGCTACACCTTC.

This clone came up once. V is TRBV29-1 and J is TRBJ2-7; the match to TRBD1 covers 12 bases. The CDR3 contains 13 residues. CDR1 and CDR2 from the germline V gene are SQVTM and ANQGSEA. Unmatched junction bases numbered 7, after V lost 7 bases and J lost 6 bases. DNA for the CDR3: TGCAGCGCTGGGGCGGGACAGGGGGCCGAGCAGTACTTC. Amino acids: CSAGAGQGAEQYF.

The chain couples TRBV6-1 to TRBJ1-5; 7 nucleotides align to TRBD1. The trim removed 3 bases at V and 5 bases at J, leaving 4 bases unmatched. The CDR3 is 14 amino acids. Germline V lookup: CDR1 MNHNS, CDR2 SASEGT. CDR3 loop: CASSDSTGDQPQHF. In DNA form, the CDR3 reads TGTGCCAGCAGTGATAGTACAGGGGATCAGCCCCAGCATTTT.

This clone was counted only a few times. Relative to the germline gene, one junction end is altered; a read error may explain this. This chain connects TRBV7-9 to TRBJ1-2; a weak D match, TRBD1 (6 bases). CDR3 length: 15 amino acids. Germline V gene data show CDR1 as SEHNR and CDR2 as FQNEAQ (reference sequence). In DNA, the CDR3 is TGTTCCAGCAGCCCTTGGACAGATTCTGGTTATGGCTACACCTTC. It translates to CSSSPWTDSGYGYTF.

The V gene is TRBV19, the J gene TRBJ2-7; TRBD2 aligns across 10 bases. V lost 10 bases to trimming and J lost 7 bases; unmatched junction nucleotides: 13. Germline V CDR1 and CDR2: LNHDA, SQIVND (reference sequence). The CDR3 is 14 amino acids. CDR3 nucleotide sequence: TGTGCCACAGCCACTAGCGGGGTGACATTGGAGCAGTACTTC. It yields the protein CATATSGVTLEQYF.

The CDR3 here is CASSFLPGQGKNEQFF. In DNA form, the CDR3 reads TGTGCCAGCAGCTTCCTACCCGGACAGGGAAAGAATGAGCAGTTCTTC. The chain employs TRBV5-4 and TRBJ2-1; 8 bases are shared with TRBD1. V shed 2 bases, J shed 7 bases, and the junction held 11 bases outside the gene matches. CDR3 length: 16 amino acids. Germline CDR1 is SGHNT and CDR2 is YYREEE (reference sequence).

V is TRBV5-4 and J is TRBJ1-6; 8 bases are a match to TRBD1. The CDR3 has 15 amino acids. Trimming removed 4 bases from V and 7 bases from J; junction bases left unmatched: 7. The germline V gene encodes CDR1 SGHNT and CDR2 YYREEE (reference sequence). The CDR3 DNA reads as TGTGCCAGCAGCCCGGGAGGACAGGGCAATTCACCCCTCCACTTT. The encoded protein is CASSPGGQGNSPLHF. Looking up the rest from reference TRBV5-4 and TRBJ1-6 gives the full variable domain: ETGVTQSPTHLIKTRGQQVTLRCSSQSGHNTVSWYQQALGQGPQFIFQYYREEENGRGNFPPRFSGLQFPNYSSELNVNALELDDSALYLCASSPGGQGNSPLHFGNGTRLTVT.

V and J are TRBV19 and TRBJ1-2, with TRBD1 matching 7 bases. Germline values: CDR1 LNHDA, CDR2 SQIVND (reference sequence). The V segment lost 6 bases and the J segment 5 bases; nucleotides outside the gene matches: 3. The length of the CDR3 is 12 residues. The CDR3 spells CASRGTDYGYTF. CDR3 bases: TGTGCCAGTAGGGGGACAGATTATGGCTACACCTTC.

This clone has more than one count but fewer than ten. The rearrangement uses TRBV9 and TRBJ1-2; D is uncertain. The V gene lost 0 bases and the J gene lost 4 bases, with 10 bases spanning the gap. The length of the CDR3 is 14 residues. The V gene's germline CDR1 is SGDLS and CDR2 YYNGEE. The CDR3 here is CASSVGSGTYGYTF. DNA of the CDR3: TGTGCCAGCAGCGTAGGGAGCGGAACCTATGGCTACACCTTC. The full variable domain, completed using reference TRBV9 and TRBJ1-2, is DSGVTQTPKHLITATGQRVTLRCSPRSGDLSVYWYQQSLDQGLQFLIQYYNGEERAKGNILERFSAQQFPDLHSELNLSSLELGDSALYFCASSVGSGTYGYTFGSGTRLTVV.

The chain joins TRBV6-6 to TRBJ1-1; 8 bases match TRBD1. Trimming took 8 bases from V and 3 from J; bases not matched to a gene: 2. Germline-derived CDR1 and CDR2 are MNHNY and SVGAGI (reference sequence). This CDR3 is 12 amino acids long. CDR3 coding DNA: TGTGCCAGCTTCAGGGGGCACACTGAAGCTTTCTTT. Translated, it gives CASFRGHTEAFF.

The chain couples TRBV6-5 to TRBJ1-2; 7 positions match TRBD1. This CDR3 has 13 residues. Germline CDR1 and CDR2: MNHEY and SVGAGI. Trimming removed 4 bases from V and 7 bases from J; junction bases left unmatched: 6. Here the CDR3 DNA reads TGTGCCAGCAGTTTCGACAGGGAGGCTGGCTACACCTTC. This translates into CASSFDREAGYTF.